This is a list of T cell receptor beta chains from one sample in a study of radiotherapy plus CTLA-4 blockade in lung cancer. The repertoire was sequenced with immunoSEQ multiplex PCR; TCRdb's copy has only in-frame clones and lacks some. The table lists over 50,000 clones, 65% to 85% of them singletons. The sample here was peripheral blood, taken from a patient treated with radiotherapy plus ipilimumab. The receptors come from a human donor with non-small cell lung cancer who had a partial response to radiotherapy plus ipilimumab. CDR3s include the opening cysteine and the closing phenylalanine or tryptophan. A D gene is named only where the DNA matches it firmly. The size entry is marked missing in some rows and otherwise reads once, few, many or a size class.

>once|14|TRBJ2-1|TRBV5-1|-
TGCGCCAGCAGCGGGGACACCCACGGAGATGAGCAGTTCTTC
CASSGDTHGDEQFF
>-|15|TRBJ2-1|TRBV4-3|-
TGCGCCAGCAGCCTTGGAGTAGGGGGTCGCAATGAGCAGTTCTTC
CASSLGVGGRNEQFF
>-|17|TRBJ2-2|TRBV19|-
TGTGCCAGTAGTGGAACAGGGATCCCAACGAACACCGGGGAGCTGTTTTTT
CASSGTGIPTNTGELFF
>-|19|TRBJ1-2|TRBV5-4|-
TGTGCCAGCATCCATTTGGGAGGGCGATCAGAGGCGACTCCCTATGGCTACACCTTC
CASIHLGGRSEATPYGYTF
>-|16|TRBJ2-1|TRBV9|TRBD1
TGTGCCAGCAGCGGAAGGACAGGCCCCTCCTACAATGAGCAGTTCTTC
CASSGRTGPSYNEQFF
>-|15|TRBJ2-2|TRBV28|TRBD1
TGTGCCAGCAGACATACAGGGGGCAGTAGCGGGGAGCTGTTTTTT
CASRHTGGSSGELFF
>-|12|TRBJ2-7|TRBV6-6|-
TGTGCCAGCAGTCCGGACAGTGACGAGCAGTACTTC
CASSPDSDEQYF
>-|13|TRBJ2-7|TRBV2|-
TGTGCCAGCAGTGAAGTAGGGGGCTACGAGCAGTACTTC
CASSEVGGYEQYF
>-|15|TRBJ2-3|TRBV10-3|TRBD1
TGTGCCATCAGTGAGGGACAGGGGGCGCGGGATACGCAGTATTTT
CAISEGQGARDTQYF
>-|14|TRBJ2-1|TRBV10-3|TRBD2
TGTGCCATCACCCAAGGGGGGACTAGTCGGGAGCAGTTCTTC
CAITQGGTSREQFF
>-|17|TRBJ2-5|TRBV11-2|TRBD1
TGTGCCAGCAGCCGACCCTTCCGGGACAGGGGACGGGAGACCCAGTACTTC
CASSRPFRDRGRETQYF
>few|14|TRBJ2-3|TRBV28|-
TGTGCCAGCAGTTTGACACAGTTCACAGATACGCAGTATTTT
CASSLTQFTDTQYF
>-|15|TRBJ1-6|TRBV2|-
TGTGCCAGCAACCCGGACAGCTCCTATAATTCACCCCTCCACTTT
CASNPDSSYNSPLHF
>-|14|TRBJ2-2|TRBV19|TRBD1
TGTGCCAGTAGCAGCAGGGGGACAGCCGGGGAGCTGTTTTTT
CASSSRGTAGELFF
>-|13|TRBJ2-5|TRBV27|TRBD1
TGTGCCAGCACCGCGACAGGGCGGGAGACCCAGTACTTC
CASTATGRETQYF
>-|15|TRBJ2-2|TRBV18|TRBD1
TGTGCCAGCTCACCAGGACAGGGGCGAACCGGGGAGCTGTTTTTT
CASSPGQGRTGELFF
>-|15|TRBJ2-5|TRBV18|TRBD2
TGTGCCAGCTCACCACTCGACGGGGGGACGGAGACCCAGTACTTC
CASSPLDGGTETQYF
>once|16|TRBJ1-5|TRBV7-6|TRBD1
TGTGCCAGCAGCTTAGGGGGACAGGGGGGAAATCAGCCCCAGCATTTT
CASSLGGQGGNQPQHF
>once|15|TRBJ2-7|TRBV5-4|-
TGTGCCAGCAGGCTGGACATCCCGAGCTCCTACGAGCAGTACTTC
CASRLDIPSSYEQYF
>-|14|TRBJ1-5|TRBV6-5|-
TGTGCCAGCAGTTACTCGGAGGGGAGCGAGCCCCAGCATTTT
CASSYSEGSEPQHF
>-|14|TRBJ2-7|TRBV9|TRBD1
TGTGCCAGCAGCGCGGGACAGCGTTACTACGAGCAGTACTTC
CASSAGQRYYEQYF
>-|11|TRBJ2-7|TRBV20-1|-
TGCAGTGCCAAGGGGGGGACGAAGCGGTACTTC
CSAKGGTKRYF
>-|14|TRBJ1-6|TRBV27|-
TGTGCCAGCAGCTCCAGCTCCTATAATTCACCCCTCCACTTT
CASSSSSYNSPLHF
>-|15|TRBJ2-7|TRBV11-3|-
TGTGCCAGCAGCTCGGCCGGGGGTCTTTTCTACGAGCAGTACTTC
CASSSAGGLFYEQYF
>-|13|TRBJ2-1|TRBV6-1|TRBD1
TGTGCCAGCAAAACACCGACAGGGAATGAGCAGTTCTTC
CASKTPTGNEQFF
>few|11|TRBJ1-1|TRBV6-5|-
TGTGCCAGCAACCACGGGGGGGTAGCTTTCTTT
CASNHGGVAFF
>-|16|TRBJ1-6|TRBV19|TRBD1
TGTGCCAGTACCCGACAGGGGATAGATTTGGGTTCACCCCTCCACTTT
CASTRQGIDLGSPLHF
>once|15|TRBJ1-4|TRBV4-1|-
TGCGCCAGCAGCCAAACCGGGACTGGCTTGGAAAAACTGTTTTTT
CASSQTGTGLEKLFF
>few|14|TRBJ1-2|TRBV6-5|-
TGTGCCAGCAGCTTGGGCGGGACCGACGGAGGCTACACCTTC
CASSLGGTDGGYTF
>-|16|TRBJ1-2|TRBV5-4|TRBD1
TGTGCCAGCAGCTTGGGGGTGGCAGGGGGCGTAGGCGGCTACACCTTC
CASSLGVAGGVGGYTF
>-|13|TRBJ1-5|TRBV6-1|-
TGTGCCAGCGAGGTGGCAAGCAATCAGCCCCAGCATTTT
CASEVASNQPQHF
>-|15|TRBJ2-5|TRBV6-1|TRBD1
TGTGCCAGCAGTGAAAGGGGGACAGGGGCCGAGACCCAGTACTTC
CASSERGTGAETQYF
>-|15|TRBJ1-5|TRBV28|-
TGTGCCAGCAGTGGAGGGAGACGGAGCAATCAGCCCCAGCATTTT
CASSGGRRSNQPQHF